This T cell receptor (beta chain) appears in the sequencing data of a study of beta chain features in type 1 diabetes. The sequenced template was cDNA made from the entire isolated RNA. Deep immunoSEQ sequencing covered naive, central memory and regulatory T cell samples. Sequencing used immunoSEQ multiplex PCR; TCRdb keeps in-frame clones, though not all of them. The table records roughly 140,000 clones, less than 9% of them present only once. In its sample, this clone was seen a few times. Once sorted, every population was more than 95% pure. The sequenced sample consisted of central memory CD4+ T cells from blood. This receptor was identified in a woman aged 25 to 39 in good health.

CDR3 protein: CASSRVTSGRKLNEDEQFF. CDR3 nucleotide sequence: TGCGCCAGCAGCAGAGTGACTAGCGGGAGAAAACTTAATGAGGATGAGCAGTTCTTC. The chain combines TRBV5-1 with TRBJ2-1; 12 bases match TRBD2. The ends lost 4 bases at V and 8 bases at J; junction bases unmatched: 19. This CDR3 is built from 19 residues. CDR1 and CDR2 (germline): SGHRS, YFSETQ.